This T cell receptor beta chain appears in the sequencing data of a study of CD4+ T cells in melanoma. General study results and limits: CD8+ T cell, macrophage and B cell function reportedly correlated with neoantigen-specific CD4+ T cells.

About this clone itself: Antigen: not known.

CDR1 SEHNR and CDR2 FQNEAQ come from the germline V gene (reference sequence). This CDR3 has 13 amino acids. Trimming took off 2 bases at V and 7 bases at J, with 8 bases between the two ends. TCRdb's table, derived via immunoSEQ multiplex PCR, lists solely in-frame clones and lacks some. Of roughly 12,000 clones listed, about 70% are singletons. The clonotype originates from a human donor with melanoma. The specimen sequenced was cells from a culture (not recorded whether cultured in vitro). This sequence joins TRBV7-9 and TRBJ2-2; D possibly corresponds to TRBD1 (5 bases). The CDR3 nucleotides read TGTGCCAGCAGCTTAAAAGGGGTCGGGGAGCTGTTTTTT. Translating it yields CASSLKGVGELFF.